The rows below give T cell receptor beta chains drawn from one sample of a study of T cell responses to AZD1222 COVID-19 vaccine. Assay: immunoSEQ multiplex PCR; the TCRdb copy retains only in-frame clones and omits some. The profile shows 100,000 to 150,000 clones, around 90% of them singletons. The material was peripheral blood, obtained on day 0 of AZD1222 vaccination. Every receptor here comes from an adult in good health. The CDR3 runs from the conserved cysteine through the conserved F or W. D genes are given only for firm matches. A row's size may be missing; if present it is once, few, many or a size class.

TRBD1	NA	TRBV7-2	TRBJ1-2	CASSQGQGELYGYTF	TGTGCCAGCAGCCAGGGACAGGGGGAACTCTATGGCTACACCTTC
NA	NA	TRBV2	TRBJ1-2	CASSEEQLGGYTF	TGTGCCAGCAGTGAGGAACAGTTAGGTGGCTACACCTTC
TRBD1	NA	TRBV5-6	TRBJ1-2	CASSSPQGARGYTF	TGTGCCAGCAGTTCGCCCCAGGGGGCGCGTGGCTACACCTTC
TRBD1	NA	TRBV19	TRBJ1-3	CASNRQGASGNTIYF	TGTGCCAGTAACAGACAGGGGGCCTCTGGAAACACCATATATTTT
TRBD1	once	TRBV27	TRBJ2-7	CASSGISGQGLYEQYF	TGTGCCAGCAGCGGTATATCGGGACAGGGTTTATACGAGCAGTACTTC
NA	once	TRBV15	TRBJ1-4	CATSRLAGSNEKLFF	TGTGCCACCAGCAGATTGGCAGGGTCCAATGAAAAACTGTTTTTT
NA	NA	TRBV19	TRBJ1-1	CASSIDAGATNTEAFF	TGTGCCAGTAGTATAGACGCAGGGGCCACGAACACTGAAGCTTTCTTT
NA	NA	TRBV6-5	TRBJ2-6	CASSYSSGAGANVLTF	TGTGCCAGCAGTTACTCATCGGGGGCTGGGGCCAACGTCCTGACTTTC
TRBD1	NA	TRBV9	TRBJ1-4	CASSAADRGKGEKLFF	TGTGCCAGCAGCGCGGCAGACAGGGGGAAGGGTGAAAAACTGTTTTTT
NA	NA	TRBV2	TRBJ1-1	CASSALEAASTEAFF	TGTGCCAGCAGTGCCCTGGAGGCCGCCAGCACTGAAGCTTTCTTT
NA	NA	TRBV11-2	TRBJ2-7	CASSLGGTSYEQYF	TGTGCCAGCAGCTTAGGGGGGACGTCCTACGAGCAGTACTTC
TRBD1	NA	TRBV10-3	TRBJ1-3	CAIRPGTGNSGNTIYF	TGTGCCATAAGACCCGGGACAGGGAACTCTGGAAACACCATATATTTT